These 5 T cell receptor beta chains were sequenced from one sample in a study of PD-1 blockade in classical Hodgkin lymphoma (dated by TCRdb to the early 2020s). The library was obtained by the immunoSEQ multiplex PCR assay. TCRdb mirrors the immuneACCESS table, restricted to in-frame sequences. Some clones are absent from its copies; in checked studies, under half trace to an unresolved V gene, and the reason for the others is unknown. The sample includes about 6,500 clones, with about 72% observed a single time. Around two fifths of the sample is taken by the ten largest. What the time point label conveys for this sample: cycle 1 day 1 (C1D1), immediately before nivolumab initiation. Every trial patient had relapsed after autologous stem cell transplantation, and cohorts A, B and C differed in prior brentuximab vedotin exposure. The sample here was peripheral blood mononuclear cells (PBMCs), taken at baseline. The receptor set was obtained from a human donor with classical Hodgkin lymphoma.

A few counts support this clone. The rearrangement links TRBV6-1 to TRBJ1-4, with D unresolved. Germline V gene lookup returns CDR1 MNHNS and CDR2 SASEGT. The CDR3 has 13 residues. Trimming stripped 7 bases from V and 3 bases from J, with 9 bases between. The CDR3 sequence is CASIRRSNEKLFF. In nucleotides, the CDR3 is TGTGCCAGCATAAGGAGGTCTAATGAAAAACTGTTTTTT.

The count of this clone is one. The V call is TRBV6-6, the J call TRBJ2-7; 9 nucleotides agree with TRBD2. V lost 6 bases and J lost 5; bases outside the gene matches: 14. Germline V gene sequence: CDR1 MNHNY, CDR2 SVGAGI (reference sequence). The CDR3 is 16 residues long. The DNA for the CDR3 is TGTGCCAGCAGAGCCTTTTCTGCGGGAGGGCCTCACGAGCAGTACTTC. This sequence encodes CASRAFSAGGPHEQYF.

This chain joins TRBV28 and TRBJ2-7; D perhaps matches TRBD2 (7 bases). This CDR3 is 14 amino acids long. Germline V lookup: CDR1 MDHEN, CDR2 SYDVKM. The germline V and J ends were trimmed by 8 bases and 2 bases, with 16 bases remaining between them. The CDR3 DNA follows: TGTGCCAGCTTTCAGAGGGGGGGAACCTACGAGCAGTACTTC. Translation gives CASFQRGGTYEQYF.

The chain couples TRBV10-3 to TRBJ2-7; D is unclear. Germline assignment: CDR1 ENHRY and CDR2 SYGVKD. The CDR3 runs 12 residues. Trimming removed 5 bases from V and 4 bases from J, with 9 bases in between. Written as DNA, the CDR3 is TGTGCCATCAGTTCTAACATTTACGAGCAGTACTTC. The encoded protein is CAISSNIYEQYF.

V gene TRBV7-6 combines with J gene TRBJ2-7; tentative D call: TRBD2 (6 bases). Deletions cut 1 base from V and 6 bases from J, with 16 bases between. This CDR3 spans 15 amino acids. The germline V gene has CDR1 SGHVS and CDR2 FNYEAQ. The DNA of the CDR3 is TGTGCCAGCAGCTTAGGAGGGCGGCGGGACGGCGAGCAGTACTTC. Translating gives CASSLGGRRDGEQYF. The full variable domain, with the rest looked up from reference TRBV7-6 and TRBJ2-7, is GAGVSQSPRYKVTKRGQDVALRCDPISGHVSLYWYRQALGQGPEFLTYFNYEAQQDKSGLPNDRFSAERPEGSISTLTIQRTEQRDSAMYRCASSLGGRRDGEQYFGPGTRLTVT.